This is a list of T cell receptor beta chains from one sample in a study of blood T cell repertoires in COVID-19. Assay: immunoSEQ multiplex PCR; the TCRdb copy retains only in-frame clones and omits some. The sample contains roughly 520,000 clones, around 89% of which appear only once. The sequenced sample consisted of PBMCs or T cells enriched from blood (not recorded which). All receptors come from a woman aged 40 to 50 who had recovered from COVID-19. The conserved cysteine and the conserved F or W are not part of the CDR3 here.

v_call	j_call	cdr3_aa
TRBV5-1	TRBJ1-3	ASSDRTTGNTIY
TRBV10-2	TRBJ2-7	ASRPSETGSYEQY
TRBV28	TRBJ2-1	ASREVRDNLYNEQF
TRBV19	TRBJ1-1	ASSMGGTMNTEAF
TRBV18	TRBJ2-1	ASSPAGTGDNEQF
TRBV4-3	TRBJ2-2	ASSRHQGTGAYTNTGELF
TRBV2	TRBJ1-4	ARSGGEKLF
TRBV5-5	TRBJ1-5	ASSLAVFASNQPQH
TRBV7-9	TRBJ2-2	ASSLISSGTGELF
TRBV6-5	TRBJ2-7	ASSLREAYYEQY
TRBV6-6	TRBJ2-5	ASSYEQGALETQY
TRBV15	TRBJ2-1	ATSPVYNEQF
TRBV19	TRBJ2-7	ASRSRGTVSSYEQY
TRBV29-1	TRBJ1-1	SVVQVPTEAF
TRBV1	TRBJ2-4	TSSQEEGGAKNIQY
TRBV19	TRBJ1-1	ASSIEFDRGVAF
TRBV2	TRBJ2-7	ATGQGLYEQY
TRBV30	TRBJ1-2	AWSLTQERD
TRBV7-6	TRBJ2-3	ASSLVASGSSLHTQY
TRBV19	TRBJ2-2	ASRLVASEELF
TRBV7-2	TRBJ1-1	ASSSAGGAEAF
TRBV10-2	TRBJ2-7	ASSVTSGSSYEQY
TRBV7-6	TRBJ2-7	ASSLGGGRAYEQY
TRBV19	TRBJ1-2	ASSPPEGGGYT
TRBV3-1/TRBV3-2	TRBJ1-2	ASGGDRVYGYT
TRBV3-1/TRBV3-2	TRBJ2-7	ASSQAGTGWYEQY
TRBV6-5	TRBJ2-1	ASRGGQGTYNEQF
TRBV5-6	TRBJ2-1	ASSLAIGGGSYNEQF
TRBV3-1/TRBV3-2	TRBJ2-5	ASSQGSGGWAQY
TRBV2	TRBJ2-5	ASSQQGAGETQY
TRBV24-1	TRBJ1-6	ATHTTTGLSSYNSPLH
TRBV3-1/TRBV3-2	TRBJ2-7	ASSQAGETSAYEQY
TRBV5-1	TRBJ2-3	ASSLGGLTDTQY
TRBV14	TRBJ2-2	ASSQSRTGELF
TRBV6-6	TRBJ2-7	ASRGVQGSYEQY
TRBV2	TRBJ2-2	ASSDVAGELF
TRBV24-1	TRBJ2-3	ATSDFSQAPDTQY
TRBV7-2	TRBJ1-2	ASSLGRGNYGYT
TRBV7-8	TRBJ2-7	ASSLGSRVPYEQY
TRBV5-1	TRBJ2-5	ASSFSRAKETQY
TRBV10-3	TRBJ2-1	AISGTKGPLEELAGYNEQF
TRBV5-6	TRBJ1-1	ASSRPPGGPAF
TRBV9	TRBJ2-7	ASSAGTGLYEQY
TRBV7-9	TRBJ2-7	ASSSSGTTGAYEQY
TRBV6-2/TRBV6-3	TRBJ2-6	ASSYSGGGANVLT